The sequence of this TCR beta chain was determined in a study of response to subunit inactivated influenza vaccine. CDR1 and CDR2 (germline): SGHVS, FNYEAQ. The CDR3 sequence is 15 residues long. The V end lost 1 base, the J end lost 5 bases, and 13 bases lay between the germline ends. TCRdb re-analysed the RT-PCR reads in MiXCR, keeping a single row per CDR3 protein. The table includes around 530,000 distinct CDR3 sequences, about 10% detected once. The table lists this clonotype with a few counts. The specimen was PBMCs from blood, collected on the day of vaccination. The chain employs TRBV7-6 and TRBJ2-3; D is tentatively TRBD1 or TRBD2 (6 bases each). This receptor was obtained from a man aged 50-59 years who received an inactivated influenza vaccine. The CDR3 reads CASSLGLGGRDTQYF. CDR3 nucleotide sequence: TGTGCCAGCAGCTTAGGACTAGGGGGGCGAGATACGCAGTATTTT.